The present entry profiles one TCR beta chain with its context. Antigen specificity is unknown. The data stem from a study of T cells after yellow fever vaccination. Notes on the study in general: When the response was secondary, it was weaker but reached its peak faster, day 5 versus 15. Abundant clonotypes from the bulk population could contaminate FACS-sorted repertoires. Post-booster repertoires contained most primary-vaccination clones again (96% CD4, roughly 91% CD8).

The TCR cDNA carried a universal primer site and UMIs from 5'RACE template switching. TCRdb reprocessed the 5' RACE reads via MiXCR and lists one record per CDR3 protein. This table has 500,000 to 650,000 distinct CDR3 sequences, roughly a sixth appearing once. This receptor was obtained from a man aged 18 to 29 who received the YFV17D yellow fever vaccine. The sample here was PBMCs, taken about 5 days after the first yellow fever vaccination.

Here the CDR3 reads CASSQEGPGAGGNTEAFF. CDR3 sequence (DNA): TGCGCCAGCAGCCAAGAAGGGCCGGGGGCAGGGGGGAACACTGAAGCTTTCTTT. The chain is built from TRBV4-3 and TRBJ1-1, with TRBD1 identical over 7 bases. The CDR3 totals 18 residues. CDR1 is LGHNA, CDR2 YSLEER, per germline. With 0 bases clipped from V and 1 base from J, the junction kept 11 bases outside the gene matches.